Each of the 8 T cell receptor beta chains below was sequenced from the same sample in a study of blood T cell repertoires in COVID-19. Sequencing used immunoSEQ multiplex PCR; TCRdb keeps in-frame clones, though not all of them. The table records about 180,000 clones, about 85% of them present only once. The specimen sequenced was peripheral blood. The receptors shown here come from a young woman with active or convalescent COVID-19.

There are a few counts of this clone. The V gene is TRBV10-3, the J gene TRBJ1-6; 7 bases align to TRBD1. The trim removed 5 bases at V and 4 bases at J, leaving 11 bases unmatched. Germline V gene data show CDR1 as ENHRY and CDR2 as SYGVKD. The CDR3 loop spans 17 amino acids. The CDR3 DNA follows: TGTGCCATCAGTCCCGAAGGCCCAGGGGGTTATAATTCACCCCTCCACTTT. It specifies CAISPEGPGGYNSPLHF.

The CDR3 nucleotides are TGTGCCAGCAGCCAACTAGCGGGAGGCTACGAGCAGTACTTC. It codes for CASSQLAGGYEQYF. The chain couples TRBV11-2 to TRBJ2-7; 12 nucleotides agree with TRBD2. The CDR3 has 14 amino acids. Per germline, CDR1 SGHAT and CDR2 FQNNGV. V was pared by 5 bases and J by 3 bases, with 2 bases of the junction left unmatched.

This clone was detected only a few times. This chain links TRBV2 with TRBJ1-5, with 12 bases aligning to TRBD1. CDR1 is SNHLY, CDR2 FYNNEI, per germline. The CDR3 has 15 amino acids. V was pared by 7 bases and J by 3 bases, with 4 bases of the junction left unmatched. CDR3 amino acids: CASKRDRGHNQPQHF. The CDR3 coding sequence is TGTGCCAGCAAAAGGGACAGGGGGCACAATCAGCCCCAGCATTTT.

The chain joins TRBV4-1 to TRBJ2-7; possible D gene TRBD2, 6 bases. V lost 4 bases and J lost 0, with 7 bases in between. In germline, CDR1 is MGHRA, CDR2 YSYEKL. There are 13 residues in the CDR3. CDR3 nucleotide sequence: TGCGCCAGCAGCCCGGGACTCTCCTACGAGCAGTACTTC. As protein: CASSPGLSYEQYF.

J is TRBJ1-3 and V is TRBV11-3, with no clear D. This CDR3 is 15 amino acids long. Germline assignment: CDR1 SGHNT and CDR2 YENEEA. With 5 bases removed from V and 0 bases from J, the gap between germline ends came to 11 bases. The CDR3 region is CASSQRANSGNTIYF. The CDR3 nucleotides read TGTGCCAGCAGCCAGAGGGCGAACTCTGGAAACACCATATATTTT. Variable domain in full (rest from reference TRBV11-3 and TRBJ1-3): EAGVVQSPRYKIIEKKQPVAFWCNPISGHNTLYWYLQNLGQGPELLIRYENEEAVDDSQLPKDRFSAERLKGVDSTLKIQPAELGDSAVYLCASSQRANSGNTIYFGEGSWLTVV.

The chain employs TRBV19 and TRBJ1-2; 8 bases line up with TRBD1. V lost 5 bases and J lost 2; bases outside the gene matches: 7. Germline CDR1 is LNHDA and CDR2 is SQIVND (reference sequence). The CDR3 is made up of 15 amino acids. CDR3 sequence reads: CASSLGTGANYGYTF. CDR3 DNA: TGTGCCAGTAGTCTGGGGACAGGAGCAAACTATGGCTACACCTTC.

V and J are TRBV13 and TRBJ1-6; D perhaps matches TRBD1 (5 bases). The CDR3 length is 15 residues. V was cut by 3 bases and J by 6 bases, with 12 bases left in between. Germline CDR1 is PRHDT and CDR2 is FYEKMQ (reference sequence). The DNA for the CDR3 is TGTGCCAGCAGCTTTGGGCAGGGTACTAATTCACCCCTCCACTTT. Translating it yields CASSFGQGTNSPLHF.

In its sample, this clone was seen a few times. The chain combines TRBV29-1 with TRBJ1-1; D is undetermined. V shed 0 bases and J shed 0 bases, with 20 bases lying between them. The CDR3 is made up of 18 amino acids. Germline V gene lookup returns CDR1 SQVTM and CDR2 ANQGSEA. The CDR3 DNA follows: TGCAGCGTTGAAGACCGGGTCCCCCTCTGCGATGTGAACACTGAAGCTTTCTTT. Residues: CSVEDRVPLCDVNTEAFF.